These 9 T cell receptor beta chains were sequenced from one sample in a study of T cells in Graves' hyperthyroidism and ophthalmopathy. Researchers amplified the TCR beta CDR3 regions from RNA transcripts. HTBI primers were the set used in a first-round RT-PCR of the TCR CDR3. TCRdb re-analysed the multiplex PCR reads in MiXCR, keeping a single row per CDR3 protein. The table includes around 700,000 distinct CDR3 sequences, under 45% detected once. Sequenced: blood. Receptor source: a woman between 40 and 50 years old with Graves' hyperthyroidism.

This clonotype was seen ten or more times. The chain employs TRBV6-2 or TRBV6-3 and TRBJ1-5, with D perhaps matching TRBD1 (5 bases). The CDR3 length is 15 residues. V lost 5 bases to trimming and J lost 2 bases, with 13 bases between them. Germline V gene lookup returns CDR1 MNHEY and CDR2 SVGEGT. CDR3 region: CASSPDQGRNQPQHF. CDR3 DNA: TGTGCCAGCAGTCCAGACCAGGGACGCAATCAGCCCCAGCATTTT.

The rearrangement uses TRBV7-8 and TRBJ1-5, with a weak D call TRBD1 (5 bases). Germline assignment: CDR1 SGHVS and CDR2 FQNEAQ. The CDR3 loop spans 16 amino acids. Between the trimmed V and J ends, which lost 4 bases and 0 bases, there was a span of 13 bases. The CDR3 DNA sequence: TGTGCCAGCAGCTCCGAGGGGTACAGTAGCAATCAGCCCCAGCATTTT. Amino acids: CASSSEGYSSNQPQHF.

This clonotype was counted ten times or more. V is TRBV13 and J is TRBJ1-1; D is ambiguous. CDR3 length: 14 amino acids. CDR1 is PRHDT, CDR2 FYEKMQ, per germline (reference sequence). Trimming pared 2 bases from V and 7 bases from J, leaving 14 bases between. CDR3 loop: CASSLYVLLREAFF. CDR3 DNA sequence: TGTGCCAGCAGCTTATATGTACTCCTTCGTGAAGCTTTCTTT.

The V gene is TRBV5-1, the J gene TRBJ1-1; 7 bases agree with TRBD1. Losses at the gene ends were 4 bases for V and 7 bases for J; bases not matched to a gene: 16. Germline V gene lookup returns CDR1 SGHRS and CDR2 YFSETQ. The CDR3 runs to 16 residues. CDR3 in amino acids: CASSQDSRGRRYEAFF. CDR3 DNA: TGCGCCAGCAGCCAAGATTCAAGGGGGCGAAGGTATGAAGCTTTCTTT.

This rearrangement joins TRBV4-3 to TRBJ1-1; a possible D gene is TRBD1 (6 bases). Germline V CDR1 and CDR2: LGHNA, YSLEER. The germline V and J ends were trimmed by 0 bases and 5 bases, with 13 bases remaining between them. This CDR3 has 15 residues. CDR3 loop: CASSQDRTVETEAFF. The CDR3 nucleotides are TGCGCCAGCAGCCAAGATAGGACAGTAGAAACTGAAGCTTTCTTT.

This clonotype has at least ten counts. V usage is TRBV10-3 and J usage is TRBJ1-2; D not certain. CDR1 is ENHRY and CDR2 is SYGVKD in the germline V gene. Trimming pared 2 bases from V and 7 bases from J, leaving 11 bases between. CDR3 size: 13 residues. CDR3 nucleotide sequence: TGTGCCATCAGTGAGAAACTATACCTTGGCTACACCTTC. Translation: CAISEKLYLGYTF.

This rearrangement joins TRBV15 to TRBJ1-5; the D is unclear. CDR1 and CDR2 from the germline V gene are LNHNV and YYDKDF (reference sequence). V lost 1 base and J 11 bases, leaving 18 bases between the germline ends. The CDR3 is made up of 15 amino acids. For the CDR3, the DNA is TGTGCCACCAGCAGAGGGTCTAGCGGGAAAGAGACCCAGCATTTT. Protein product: CATSRGSSGKETQHF. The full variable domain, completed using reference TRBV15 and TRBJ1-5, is DAMVIQNPRYQVTQFGKPVTLSCSQTLNHNVMYWYQQKSSQAPKLLFHYYDKDFNNEADTPDNFQSRRPNTSFCFLDIRSPGLGDTAMYLCATSRGSSGKETQHFGDGTRLSIL.

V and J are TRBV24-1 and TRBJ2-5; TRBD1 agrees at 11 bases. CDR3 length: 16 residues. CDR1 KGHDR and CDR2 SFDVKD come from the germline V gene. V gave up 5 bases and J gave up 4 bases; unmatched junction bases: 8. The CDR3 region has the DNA TGTGCCACCAGTGCCCCCTCCGGGACAGGGGGAGAGACCCAGTACTTC. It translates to CATSAPSGTGGETQYF.

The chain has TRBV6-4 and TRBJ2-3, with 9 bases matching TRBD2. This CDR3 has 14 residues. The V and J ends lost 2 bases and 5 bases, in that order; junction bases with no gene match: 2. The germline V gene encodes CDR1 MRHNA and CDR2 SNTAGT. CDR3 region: CASSDPSGKDTQYF. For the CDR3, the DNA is TGTGCCAGCAGTGACCCTAGCGGGAAAGATACGCAGTATTTT.